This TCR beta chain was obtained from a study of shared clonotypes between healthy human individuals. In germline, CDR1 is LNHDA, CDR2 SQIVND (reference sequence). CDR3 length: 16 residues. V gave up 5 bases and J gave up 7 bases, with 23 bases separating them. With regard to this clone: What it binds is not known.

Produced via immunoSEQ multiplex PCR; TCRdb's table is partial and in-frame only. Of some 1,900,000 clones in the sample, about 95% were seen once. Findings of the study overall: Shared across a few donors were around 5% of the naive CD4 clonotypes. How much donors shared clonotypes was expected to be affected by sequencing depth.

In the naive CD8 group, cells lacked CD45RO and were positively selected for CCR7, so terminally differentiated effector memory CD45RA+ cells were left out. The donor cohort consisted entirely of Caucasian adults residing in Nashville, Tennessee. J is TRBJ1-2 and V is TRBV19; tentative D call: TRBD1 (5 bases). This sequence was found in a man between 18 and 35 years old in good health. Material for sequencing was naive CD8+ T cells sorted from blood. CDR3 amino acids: CASSERQPLLFFGYTF. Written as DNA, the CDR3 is TGTGCCAGTAGTGAGCGACAGCCCTTACTATTCTTTGGCTACACCTTC.